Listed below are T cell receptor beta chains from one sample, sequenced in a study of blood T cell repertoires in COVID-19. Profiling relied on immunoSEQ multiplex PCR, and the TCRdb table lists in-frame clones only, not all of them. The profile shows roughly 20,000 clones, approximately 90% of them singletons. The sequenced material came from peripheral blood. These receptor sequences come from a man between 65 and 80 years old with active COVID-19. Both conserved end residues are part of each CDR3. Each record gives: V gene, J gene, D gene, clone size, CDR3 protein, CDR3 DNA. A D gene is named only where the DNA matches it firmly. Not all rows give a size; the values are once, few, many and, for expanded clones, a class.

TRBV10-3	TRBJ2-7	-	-	CAISESGYEQYF	TGTGCCATCAGTGAGTCCGGCTACGAGCAGTACTTC
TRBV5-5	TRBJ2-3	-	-	CASSLGRLDTQYF	TGTGCCAGCAGCTTGGGGAGGTTAGATACGCAGTATTTT
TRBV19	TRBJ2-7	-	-	CASRGRGPYEQYF	TGTGCCAGTAGAGGGAGAGGGCCCTACGAGCAGTACTTC
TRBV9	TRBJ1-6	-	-	CASSATGFRDSPLHF	TGTGCCAGCAGCGCTACGGGGTTTAGGGATTCACCCCTCCACTTT
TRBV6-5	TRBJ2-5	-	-	CASSHTPSDQETQYF	TGTGCCAGCAGCCATACTCCTAGCGATCAAGAGACCCAGTACTTC
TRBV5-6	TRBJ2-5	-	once	CASSLRTGLQTQYF	TGTGCCAGCAGCCTCAGGACTGGGTTACAGACCCAGTACTTC
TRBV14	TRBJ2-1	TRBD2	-	CASSFSGASYNEQFF	TGTGCCAGCAGTTTTAGCGGGGCGTCCTACAATGAGCAGTTCTTC
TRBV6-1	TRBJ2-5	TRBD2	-	CASSGRGAGGPQTQYF	TGTGCCAGCAGTGGACGGGGAGCGGGGGGGCCGCAGACCCAGTACTTC
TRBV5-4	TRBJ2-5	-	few	CASSPAPSGRETQYF	TGTGCCAGCAGCCCCGCCCCATCGGGTAGAGAGACCCAGTACTTC
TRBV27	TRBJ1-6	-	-	CASRPSSLSYNSPLHF	TGTGCCAGCAGGCCGTCTAGTCTCTCCTATAATTCACCCCTCCACTTT
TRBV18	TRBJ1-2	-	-	CASSPGGFYGYTF	TGTGCCAGCTCACCGGGAGGGTTCTATGGCTACACCTTC
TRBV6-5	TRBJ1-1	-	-	CASSPQNLNTEAFF	TGTGCCAGCAGTCCCCAGAACCTGAACACTGAAGCTTTCTTT
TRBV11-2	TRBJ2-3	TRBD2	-	CASSHLAGGGLRDTQYF	TGTGCCAGCAGCCATTTAGCGGGGGGAGGTTTGAGAGATACGCAGTATTTT
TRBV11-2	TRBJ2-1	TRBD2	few	CASSLSLAGLSEQFF	TGTGCCAGCAGCTTAAGCCTAGCGGGTTTAAGTGAGCAGTTCTTC
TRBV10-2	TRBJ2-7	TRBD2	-	CASSRTSGGEQYF	TGCGCCAGCAGTAGGACTAGCGGGGGGGAGCAGTACTTC
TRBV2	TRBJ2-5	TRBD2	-	CASSLAGVGETQYF	TGTGCCAGCTCGCTAGCGGGAGTTGGTGAGACCCAGTACTTC
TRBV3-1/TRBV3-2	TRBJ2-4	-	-	CASSPQGYQAKNIQYF	TGTGCCAGCAGCCCGCAGGGGTATCAAGCCAAAAACATTCAGTACTTC
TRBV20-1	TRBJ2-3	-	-	CSASLQVPDTQYF	TGCAGTGCTAGTTTACAGGTCCCAGATACGCAGTATTTT
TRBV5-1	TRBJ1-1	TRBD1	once	CASSLIPGQGVGENTEAFF	TGCGCCAGCAGCTTGATCCCGGGACAGGGGGTGGGAGAGAACACTGAAGCTTTCTTT
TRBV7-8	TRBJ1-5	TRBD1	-	CASSLVTGSNQPQHF	TGTGCCAGCAGCTTAGTGACAGGGAGCAATCAGCCCCAGCATTTT
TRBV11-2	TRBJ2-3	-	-	CASSQTRKTQYF	TGTGCCAGCAGCCAAACTAGAAAGACGCAGTATTTT
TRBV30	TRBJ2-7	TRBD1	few	CAWSVGGQGDDEQYF	TGTGCCTGGAGTGTAGGAGGCCAGGGGGACGACGAGCAGTACTTC
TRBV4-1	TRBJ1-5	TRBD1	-	CASSQGQGVNQPQHF	TGCGCCAGCAGCCAAGGGCAGGGGGTCAATCAGCCCCAGCATTTT
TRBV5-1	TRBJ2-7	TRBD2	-	CASSLAPAGVATDYEQYF	TGCGCCAGCAGCTTGGCCCCGGCGGGGGTGGCGACAGACTACGAGCAGTACTTC
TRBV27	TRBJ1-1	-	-	CASSFTGSRTEAFF	TGTGCCAGCAGCTTCACAGGGTCTCGGACTGAAGCTTTCTTT
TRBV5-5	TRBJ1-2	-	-	CASSLDLRVLYGYTF	TGTGCCAGCAGCTTGGACCTCCGAGTTCTGTATGGCTACACCTTC
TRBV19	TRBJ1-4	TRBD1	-	CASNGPGTGVEKLFF	TGTGCCAGCAATGGACCAGGGACAGGGGTCGAAAAACTGTTTTTT
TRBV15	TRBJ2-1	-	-	CATSRDRASSYNEQFF	TGTGCCACCAGCAGAGATCGAGCTAGCTCCTACAATGAGCAGTTCTTC
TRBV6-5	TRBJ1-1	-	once	CASSWSGINTEAFF	TGTGCCAGCAGTTGGTCAGGGATTAATACTGAAGCTTTCTTT
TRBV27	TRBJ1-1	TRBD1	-	CASSSPGQGLNTEAFF	TGTGCCAGCAGTTCCCCAGGACAGGGATTGAACACTGAAGCTTTCTTT
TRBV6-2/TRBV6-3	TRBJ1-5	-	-	CASSDLPRNQPQHF	TGTGCCAGCAGTGACCTACCTAGAAATCAGCCCCAGCATTTT
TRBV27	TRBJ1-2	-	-	CASSLGARLGYGYTF	TGTGCCAGCAGTTTAGGGGCCCGTCTTGGCTATGGCTACACCTTC
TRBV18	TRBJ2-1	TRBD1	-	CASSPRGTGTYNEQFF	TGTGCCAGCTCACCAAGGGGGACAGGGACCTACAATGAGCAGTTCTTC
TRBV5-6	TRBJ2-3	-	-	CASSLYSLGTDTQYF	TGTGCCAGCAGCTTGTACTCTTTGGGCACAGATACGCAGTATTTT
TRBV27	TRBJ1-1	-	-	CASSFQENTEAFF	TGTGCCAGCAGTTTCCAGGAGAACACTGAAGCTTTCTTT
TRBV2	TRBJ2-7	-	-	CASKATAGSSYEQYF	TGTGCCAGCAAGGCTACGGCGGGAAGCTCCTACGAGCAGTACTTC
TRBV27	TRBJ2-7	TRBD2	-	CASSPGGGSSYEQYF	TGTGCCAGCAGTCCCGGGGGGGGGAGTTCCTACGAGCAGTACTTC
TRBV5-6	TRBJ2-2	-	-	CASSFLSVHRELFF	TGTGCCAGCAGCTTCCTCAGCGTTCACCGGGAGCTGTTTTTT
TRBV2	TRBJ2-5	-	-	CASSEGLGGTQYF	TGTGCCAGCAGTGAAGGACTCGGAGGCACCCAGTACTTC
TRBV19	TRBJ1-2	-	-	CASSIPQSYGYTF	TGTGCCAGTAGTATCCCCCAATCCTATGGCTACACCTTC